A selection of T cell receptor beta chains follows, all from one sample in a study of CD8 T cells in ankylosing spondylitis. TCRdb recomputed calls from the 5' RACE reads with MiXCR, one row per CDR3 protein. Of under 950,000 distinct CDR3 sequences listed, around 17% are singletons. Sequenced input: blood, either unsorted or a sorted T cell fraction (not recorded which). These TCRs come from a male donor with ankylosing spondylitis. CDR3s include the opening cysteine and the closing phenylalanine or tryptophan. D genes are given only for firm matches. Part of the rows lack a size; the others show once, few, many or a class for expanded clones.

j_gene: TRBJ2-7; abundance: NA; d_gene: TRBD1; v_gene: TRBV3-1; CDR3nt: TGTGCCAGCAGCCAGACAGGGGCGGACTACGAGCAGTACTTC; CDR3aa: CASSQTGADYEQYF
j_gene: TRBJ2-7; abundance: few; d_gene: TRBD2; v_gene: TRBV9; CDR3nt: TGTGCCAGCAGCGTAGGTAGCGGGGCCTCCTACGAGCAGTACTTC; CDR3aa: CASSVGSGASYEQYF
j_gene: TRBJ2-1; abundance: few; d_gene: NA; v_gene: TRBV6-2/TRBV6-3; CDR3nt: TGTGCCAGCAGAGAGTGGGGGCGGGGTACCTACAATGAGCAGTTCTTC; CDR3aa: CASREWGRGTYNEQFF
j_gene: TRBJ2-1; abundance: few; d_gene: NA; v_gene: TRBV29-1; CDR3nt: TGCAGCGTTGATTCCTGGCAGGGACCCTCGGATGAGCAGTTCTTC; CDR3aa: CSVDSWQGPSDEQFF
j_gene: TRBJ1-2; abundance: NA; d_gene: TRBD1; v_gene: TRBV6-2/TRBV6-3; CDR3nt: TGTGCCAGCAGCCAAGTGACAGGGAATGGCTACACCTTC; CDR3aa: CASSQVTGNGYTF
j_gene: TRBJ2-5; abundance: few; d_gene: NA; v_gene: TRBV20-1; CDR3nt: TGCAGTGCTGAGAGCGTGGTCCAAGAGACCCAGTACTTC; CDR3aa: CSAESVVQETQYF
j_gene: TRBJ2-7; abundance: NA; d_gene: NA; v_gene: TRBV6-1; CDR3nt: TGTGCCAGCAGTGAAGATGGGCGCCTGCCCTCCTACGAGCAGTACTTC; CDR3aa: CASSEDGRLPSYEQYF
j_gene: TRBJ2-1; abundance: NA; d_gene: NA; v_gene: TRBV12-3/TRBV12-4; CDR3nt: TGTGCCAGCAGTCCAAGGTTCGTGGGCTCCTACAATGAGCAGTTCTTC; CDR3aa: CASSPRFVGSYNEQFF
j_gene: TRBJ2-1; abundance: NA; d_gene: TRBD1; v_gene: TRBV20-1; CDR3nt: TGCAGTGCGCGGGACAGGTTATCCTACAATGAGCAGTTCTTC; CDR3aa: CSARDRLSYNEQFF
j_gene: TRBJ1-2; abundance: few; d_gene: NA; v_gene: TRBV7-9; CDR3nt: TGTGCCAGCAGCGCCGATCATTTGGGCTCCTATGGCTACACCTTC; CDR3aa: CASSADHLGSYGYTF
j_gene: TRBJ2-1; abundance: NA; d_gene: TRBD2; v_gene: TRBV11-2; CDR3nt: TGTGCCAGCAGCTTAAGGGAGGTCCGACTAGCGGGAAGTGAGCAGTTCTTC; CDR3aa: CASSLREVRLAGSEQFF
j_gene: TRBJ2-5; abundance: NA; d_gene: NA; v_gene: TRBV2; CDR3nt: TGTGCCAGCAGCGGGACCCCGATGGGGACCCAGTACTTC; CDR3aa: CASSGTPMGTQYF
j_gene: TRBJ2-1; abundance: few; d_gene: TRBD2; v_gene: TRBV29-1; CDR3nt: TGCAGCGCCATGGGACTAGCGGGAAGCAATGAGCAGTTCTTC; CDR3aa: CSAMGLAGSNEQFF
j_gene: TRBJ2-1; abundance: few; d_gene: NA; v_gene: TRBV7-2; CDR3nt: TGTGCCAGCAGCTTAGGAGGGGGGCGGGAAGAGCAGTTCTTC; CDR3aa: CASSLGGGREEQFF
j_gene: TRBJ1-5; abundance: once; d_gene: TRBD1; v_gene: TRBV19; CDR3nt: TGTGCCAGTAGTATAGCCCTGACAGGGGGGTCAAGCAATCAGCCCCAGCATTTT; CDR3aa: CASSIALTGGSSNQPQHF
j_gene: TRBJ1-1; abundance: NA; d_gene: NA; v_gene: TRBV18; CDR3nt: TGTGCCAGCTCACACGACGCCAACCCGGAAGCTTTCTTT; CDR3aa: CASSHDANPEAFF
j_gene: TRBJ1-1; abundance: few; d_gene: NA; v_gene: TRBV2; CDR3nt: TGTGCCAGCAGTTCTGCAAACCCTTACAGCCTCGGGGGCACTGAAGCTTTCTTT; CDR3aa: CASSSANPYSLGGTEAFF
j_gene: TRBJ1-1; abundance: NA; d_gene: TRBD1; v_gene: TRBV6-5; CDR3nt: TGTGCCAGCAGTCACGGGACAGGGGGAGTTTCGGACACTGAAGCTTTCTTT; CDR3aa: CASSHGTGGVSDTEAFF
j_gene: TRBJ1-3; abundance: few; d_gene: NA; v_gene: TRBV12-3/TRBV12-4; CDR3nt: TGTGCCAGCAGTTCCTCCCGACAGAGCTCTGGAAACACCATATATTTT; CDR3aa: CASSSSRQSSGNTIYF
j_gene: TRBJ2-7; abundance: NA; d_gene: TRBD1; v_gene: TRBV5-1; CDR3nt: TGCGCCAGCAGTTACTCGAGGGACAGGAGTTACGAGCAGTACTTC; CDR3aa: CASSYSRDRSYEQYF
j_gene: TRBJ1-2; abundance: few; d_gene: NA; v_gene: TRBV6-6; CDR3nt: TGTGCCAGCAGTCCGGCAGCTAACTATGGCTACACCTTC; CDR3aa: CASSPAANYGYTF
j_gene: TRBJ2-2; abundance: many; d_gene: NA; v_gene: TRBV29-1; CDR3nt: TGCAGCGTTGGTGCCCCGGTGGGAGACACCGGGGAGCTGTTTTTT; CDR3aa: CSVGAPVGDTGELFF
j_gene: TRBJ1-6; abundance: NA; d_gene: TRBD1; v_gene: TRBV10-3; CDR3nt: TGTGCCATCAGTGAGGGAGGGACAGGGGGTAATTCACCCCTCCACTTT; CDR3aa: CAISEGGTGGNSPLHF
j_gene: TRBJ2-3; abundance: few; d_gene: NA; v_gene: TRBV13; CDR3nt: TGTGCCAGCAGCTTAGATGTAGCAGATACGCAGTATTTT; CDR3aa: CASSLDVADTQYF
j_gene: TRBJ1-1; abundance: NA; d_gene: TRBD1; v_gene: TRBV5-1; CDR3nt: TGCGCCAGCAGCTTTCAAGTCGCAGGGGGCACTGAAGCTTTCTTT; CDR3aa: CASSFQVAGGTEAFF
j_gene: TRBJ1-3; abundance: NA; d_gene: NA; v_gene: TRBV9; CDR3nt: TGTGCCAGCAGCGTAACCCCAGGGAGGGACGGAAACACCATATATTTT; CDR3aa: CASSVTPGRDGNTIYF
j_gene: TRBJ2-3; abundance: NA; d_gene: TRBD1; v_gene: TRBV7-9; CDR3nt: TGTGCCAGCAGAAGACAGGGGTTACTCACAGATACGCAGTATTTT; CDR3aa: CASRRQGLLTDTQYF
j_gene: TRBJ1-5; abundance: few; d_gene: NA; v_gene: TRBV21-1; CDR3nt: TGTGCCAGCAGCAAACGGACGGAAAATCAGCCCCAGCATTTT; CDR3aa: CASSKRTENQPQHF
j_gene: TRBJ2-1; abundance: few; d_gene: TRBD2; v_gene: TRBV18; CDR3nt: TGTGCCAGCTCACCTCTTGGACTAGCGGACAATGAGCAGTTCTTC; CDR3aa: CASSPLGLADNEQFF
j_gene: TRBJ2-3; abundance: NA; d_gene: NA; v_gene: TRBV27; CDR3nt: TGTGCCAGCAGTTTAGTTGGGTTCCAGGGAACGACAGATACGCAGTATTTT; CDR3aa: CASSLVGFQGTTDTQYF
j_gene: TRBJ2-7; abundance: NA; d_gene: NA; v_gene: TRBV6-1; CDR3nt: TGTGCCAGCAGGAACTTATACCAGGGGGAGCAGTACTTC; CDR3aa: CASRNLYQGEQYF
j_gene: TRBJ1-6; abundance: NA; d_gene: TRBD1; v_gene: TRBV3-1; CDR3nt: TGTGCCAGCAGCCTTGACAGGGGTGGTTCACCCCTCCACTTT; CDR3aa: CASSLDRGGSPLHF
j_gene: TRBJ1-6; abundance: many; d_gene: NA; v_gene: TRBV7-6; CDR3nt: TGTGCCAGCAGTAAAAACAGGGATTCACCCCTCCACTTT; CDR3aa: CASSKNRDSPLHF
j_gene: TRBJ1-1; abundance: many; d_gene: NA; v_gene: TRBV4-1; CDR3nt: TGTGCCAGCAGTCAGGAGCTGAACACTGAAGCTTTCTTT; CDR3aa: CASSQELNTEAFF
j_gene: TRBJ2-2; abundance: few; d_gene: NA; v_gene: TRBV29-1; CDR3nt: TGCAGCGGTGAAAACGCGAACACCGGGGAGCTGTTTTTT; CDR3aa: CSGENANTGELFF
j_gene: TRBJ2-7; abundance: NA; d_gene: NA; v_gene: TRBV4-1; CDR3nt: TGCGCCAGCAGCCAAGTGGCAGGGTGGTCCTACGAGCAGTACTTC; CDR3aa: CASSQVAGWSYEQYF
j_gene: TRBJ2-3; abundance: few; d_gene: TRBD1; v_gene: TRBV20-1; CDR3nt: TGCAGTGCTAGAGATCTTGGCAGGGGGTTGACAGATACGCAGTATTTT; CDR3aa: CSARDLGRGLTDTQYF
j_gene: TRBJ1-1; abundance: NA; d_gene: TRBD1; v_gene: TRBV27; CDR3nt: TGTGCCAGCACGGCAGGGGGCACTGAAGCTTTCTTT; CDR3aa: CASTAGGTEAFF
j_gene: TRBJ1-1; abundance: NA; d_gene: TRBD1; v_gene: TRBV5-1; CDR3nt: TGCGCCAGCAGAGGAGGGGACAGGCCCACTGAAGCTTTCTTT; CDR3aa: CASRGGDRPTEAFF
j_gene: TRBJ2-1; abundance: many; d_gene: TRBD2; v_gene: TRBV5-1; CDR3nt: TGCGCCAGCAGCTCCGGGACTAGCGGGAATGAGCAGTTCTTC; CDR3aa: CASSSGTSGNEQFF
j_gene: TRBJ2-1; abundance: NA; d_gene: TRBD2; v_gene: TRBV4-3; CDR3nt: TGCGCCAGCAGCCAAAATTCAATAGCGGGACCTCACAATGAGCAGTTCTTC; CDR3aa: CASSQNSIAGPHNEQFF
j_gene: TRBJ1-1; abundance: few; d_gene: NA; v_gene: TRBV12-5; CDR3nt: TGTGCTAGTGGTTTTGGGGACGGGAGGAACACTGAAGCTTTCTTT; CDR3aa: CASGFGDGRNTEAFF
j_gene: TRBJ2-7; abundance: NA; d_gene: NA; v_gene: TRBV15; CDR3nt: TGTGCCACCAGCAGAGAATCGGGACACCTAGCCTACGAGCAGTACTTC; CDR3aa: CATSRESGHLAYEQYF
j_gene: TRBJ2-7; abundance: few; d_gene: TRBD1; v_gene: TRBV30; CDR3nt: TGTGCCTGGAGTGTAGGTAGCCGAGACAGGGGGCCCGCCTACGAGCAGTACTTC; CDR3aa: CAWSVGSRDRGPAYEQYF
j_gene: TRBJ2-7; abundance: few; d_gene: TRBD1; v_gene: TRBV27; CDR3nt: TGTGCCAGCAGTTCCTCGGACAGGGACAAGCAGTACTTC; CDR3aa: CASSSSDRDKQYF
j_gene: TRBJ2-7; abundance: many; d_gene: NA; v_gene: TRBV12-3/TRBV12-4; CDR3nt: TGTGCCAGCAGCTCGGACAGAAACGAGCAGTACTTC; CDR3aa: CASSSDRNEQYF
j_gene: TRBJ2-2; abundance: NA; d_gene: TRBD1; v_gene: TRBV7-6; CDR3nt: TGTGCCAGCAGCTTAGAGATGGGGACAGGGCTGAACACCGGGGAGCTGTTTTTT; CDR3aa: CASSLEMGTGLNTGELFF
j_gene: TRBJ2-5; abundance: few; d_gene: NA; v_gene: TRBV11-2; CDR3nt: TGTGCCAGCAGCTCCTACGGACGGGACCAAGAGACCCAGTACTTC; CDR3aa: CASSSYGRDQETQYF
j_gene: TRBJ2-5; abundance: NA; d_gene: TRBD2; v_gene: TRBV20-1; CDR3nt: TGCAGTGCTAGGGGACTAGTAGTAGAGACCCAGTACTTC; CDR3aa: CSARGLVVETQYF
j_gene: TRBJ2-6; abundance: NA; d_gene: NA; v_gene: TRBV6-1; CDR3nt: TGTGCCAGCAGTGACCCAGGGGCTGGGGCCAACGTCCTGACTTTC; CDR3aa: CASSDPGAGANVLTF
j_gene: TRBJ2-2; abundance: few; d_gene: TRBD2; v_gene: TRBV3-1; CDR3nt: TGTGCCAGCAGCCAAGATTGGATGAGAAGCGGGGGGAACACCGGGGAGCTGTTTTTT; CDR3aa: CASSQDWMRSGGNTGELFF
j_gene: TRBJ2-5; abundance: NA; d_gene: NA; v_gene: TRBV6-1; CDR3nt: TGTGCCAGCAGTAGAAGCCGGGACACGGGGATGGAGACCCAGTACTTC; CDR3aa: CASSRSRDTGMETQYF
j_gene: TRBJ2-1; abundance: NA; d_gene: TRBD1; v_gene: TRBV5-5; CDR3nt: TGTGCCAGCAGCAGGACCGGGACAGGGGGAAACAATGAGCAGTTCTTC; CDR3aa: CASSRTGTGGNNEQFF
j_gene: TRBJ1-1; abundance: few; d_gene: TRBD1; v_gene: TRBV7-9; CDR3nt: TGTGCCAGCAGCTTAGACCACAGGGGATTGAACACTGAAGCTTTCTTT; CDR3aa: CASSLDHRGLNTEAFF
j_gene: TRBJ1-5; abundance: few; d_gene: NA; v_gene: TRBV27; CDR3nt: TGTGCCAGCAGCCCACGATACTCCCCCGGGGTCTGGGATCAGCCCCAGCATTTT; CDR3aa: CASSPRYSPGVWDQPQHF
j_gene: TRBJ1-2; abundance: few; d_gene: TRBD1; v_gene: TRBV9; CDR3nt: TGTGCCAGCAGCGGGGACAGGGGCGGGTATGGCTACACCTTC; CDR3aa: CASSGDRGGYGYTF